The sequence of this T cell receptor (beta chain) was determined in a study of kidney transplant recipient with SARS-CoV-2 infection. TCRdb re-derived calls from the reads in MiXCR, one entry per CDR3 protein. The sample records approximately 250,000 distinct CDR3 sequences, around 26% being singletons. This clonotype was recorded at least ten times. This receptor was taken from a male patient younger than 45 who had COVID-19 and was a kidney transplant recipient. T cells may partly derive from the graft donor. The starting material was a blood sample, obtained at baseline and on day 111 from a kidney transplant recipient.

CDR3 coding DNA: TGTGCCAGCAGCCCGACGGTCTACGAGCAGTACTTC. Residues: CASSPTVYEQYF. The chain uses TRBV27 and TRBJ2-7; D not resolved. CDR3 length: 12 residues. The V end lost 6 bases, the J end lost 3 bases, and 9 bases lay between the germline ends. The germline CDR1 and CDR2 sequences are MNHEY and SMNVEV (reference sequence).